Shown below are 16 T cell receptor beta chains from a single sample sequenced in a study of blood T cell repertoires in COVID-19. Sequenced by immunoSEQ multiplex PCR; TCRdb stores in-frame clones only, minus some. The data show about 250,000 clones, about 90% seen once. The sequenced material came from PBMCs or T cells enriched from blood (not recorded which). These receptors were collected from a woman in her twenties or thirties with acute COVID-19.

J is TRBJ2-7 and V is TRBV11-2; no clear D gene. Germline values: CDR1 SGHAT, CDR2 FQNNGV. The CDR3 is 12 residues long. Trimming pared 3 bases from V and 3 bases from J, leaving 6 bases between. The DNA for the CDR3 is TGTGCCAGCAGCTTGAACAGCTACGAGCAGTACTTC. As protein: CASSLNSYEQYF.

The V gene is TRBV28, the J gene TRBJ2-5; TRBD1 matches 7 bases. The CDR3 has 14 residues. V was clipped by 5 bases and J by 4 bases; unmatched bases: 7. Germline values: CDR1 MDHEN, CDR2 SYDVKM. For the CDR3, the DNA is TGTGCCAGCAGTGGAGAGTCAGGGGGAGAGACCCAGTACTTC. It translates to CASSGESGGETQYF.

V usage is TRBV6-5 and J usage is TRBJ2-7; D may be TRBD2 (7 bases). The CDR3 is 15 amino acids. Germline lookup yields CDR1 MNHEY and CDR2 SVGAGI. V lost 8 bases and J lost 3, with 20 bases in between. The CDR3 protein is CASQYGEGGHYEQYF. The CDR3 coding sequence is TGTGCCAGCCAGTATGGGGAGGGGGGGCACTACGAGCAGTACTTC.

The rearrangement links TRBV14 to TRBJ1-6; 8 nucleotides match TRBD1. V was pared by 3 bases and J by 6 bases, with 10 bases of the junction left unmatched. CDR1 and CDR2 (germline): SGHDN, FVKESK. The CDR3 is 17 amino acids. The CDR3 sequence: CASSHRQGTNANSPLHF. CDR3 coding DNA: TGTGCCAGCAGCCACCGACAGGGGACCAATGCTAATTCACCCCTCCACTTT.

This chain joins TRBV25-1 and TRBJ2-7; 8 bases match TRBD1. CDR1 and CDR2 from the germline V gene are MGHDK and SYGVNS. The CDR3 length is 15 residues. Trimming removed 7 bases from V and 2 bases from J; junction bases left unmatched: 10. The CDR3 protein is CASTPPTGDAYEQYF. The CDR3 DNA reads as TGTGCCAGCACCCCGCCGACAGGGGACGCCTACGAGCAGTACTTC.

The CDR3 spells CASKGGTGYDEQFF. The CDR3 DNA follows: TGTGCCAGCAAAGGTGGGACAGGGTATGATGAGCAGTTCTTC. The chain has TRBV7-9 and TRBJ2-1; the match to TRBD1 covers 9 bases. This CDR3 has 14 residues. Germline CDR1 reads SEHNR; CDR2 reads FQNEAQ (reference sequence). J was trimmed by 8 bases and V by 7 bases; bases with no gene match: 9.

This rearrangement joins TRBV19 to TRBJ2-5; TRBD1 matches 9 bases. Trimming at V came to 7 bases and at J to 4 bases, leaving 7 bases not matched to a gene. The germline V gene has CDR1 LNHDA and CDR2 SQIVND (reference sequence). The CDR3 has 14 amino acids. CDR3 nucleotides: TGTGCCAGTAAACGACAGGGGGTTGGAGAGACCCAGTACTTC. As protein: CASKRQGVGETQYF.

This clone is a singleton in its sample. The gene calls are TRBV7-2 and TRBJ1-1, with D possibly matching TRBD1 (5 bases). The V gene's germline CDR1 is SGHTA and CDR2 FQGNSA. V lost 1 base, J lost 6 bases, and 15 bases lay in between. The CDR3 runs 15 residues. The CDR3 loop is CASSLDRGGYAEAFF. CDR3 DNA sequence: TGTGCCAGCAGCTTAGATAGGGGTGGGTATGCTGAAGCTTTCTTT.

CDR3 loop: CASSLGTRNTEAFF. The CDR3 DNA follows: TGCGCCAGCAGCTTGGGGACAAGGAACACTGAAGCTTTCTTT. The chain uses TRBV5-1 and TRBJ1-1; D might be TRBD1 (5 bases). There are 14 residues in the CDR3. Between the trimmed V and J ends, which lost 0 bases and 1 base, there was a span of 7 bases. The germline V gene has CDR1 SGHRS and CDR2 YFSETQ.

The genes are TRBV6-5 and TRBJ1-1; D may be TRBD1 (6 bases). Trimming pared 4 bases from V and 3 bases from J, leaving 18 bases between. The length of the CDR3 is 16 residues. Germline CDR1 is MNHEY and CDR2 is SVGAGI. This chain's CDR3 is CASSSPRVKGDTEAFF. The CDR3 nucleotides read TGTGCCAGCAGTTCTCCCAGGGTTAAGGGGGACACTGAAGCTTTCTTT.

The chain is built from TRBV7-9 and TRBJ1-3; D is unresolved. Trimming stripped 2 bases from V and 1 base from J, with 9 bases between. The CDR3 has 15 amino acids. Germline CDR1 SEHNR, CDR2 FQNEAQ (reference sequence). CDR3 nucleotide sequence: TGTGCCAGCAGCTTACTGGTCAGTTCTGGAAACACCATATATTTT. This gives the protein CASSLLVSSGNTIYF.

The genes are TRBV5-1 and TRBJ2-7; maybe TRBD2 (6 bases). This CDR3 spans 14 amino acids. The V end was cut by 3 bases, the J end by 2 bases, with 12 bases between. The germline CDR1 and CDR2 sequences are SGHRS and YFSETQ. The CDR3 loop reads CASSWGLATYEQYF. The CDR3 DNA reads TGCGCCAGCAGCTGGGGACTCGCGACCTACGAGCAGTACTTC.

The chain couples TRBV5-1 to TRBJ2-4; no firm D call. This CDR3 is 15 amino acids long. Germline V gene sequence: CDR1 SGHRS, CDR2 YFSETQ. Trimming left V 4 bases short and J 1 base short, with 12 bases between. The CDR3 loop is CASSINTPAKNIQYF. The CDR3 DNA reads as TGCGCCAGCAGCATCAACACGCCGGCCAAAAACATTCAGTACTTC.

The chain recombines TRBV19 with TRBJ1-4; D unclear. The CDR3 sequence is 14 residues long. V was cut by 4 bases and J by 3 bases, with 9 bases left in between. Germline CDR1 LNHDA, CDR2 SQIVND (reference sequence). The CDR3 region has the DNA TGTGCCAGTAGTAGGCGGTCCGCTAATGAAAAACTGTTTTTT. This codes for CASSRRSANEKLFF.

In DNA form, the CDR3 reads TGTGCCAGCAGCGTAGGGGGCAAGGACTATGGCTACACCTTC. Translating gives CASSVGGKDYGYTF. The chain joins TRBV9 to TRBJ1-2, with a weak D call TRBD1 (5 bases). Germline V gives CDR1 SGDLS, CDR2 YYNGEE. The V end lost 0 bases, the J end lost 3 bases, and 9 bases lay between the germline ends. The CDR3 consists of 14 residues.

This chain uses TRBV3-1 (or the pseudogene TRBV3-2) with TRBJ1-4, with D hard to call. CDR3 length equals 14 residues. CDR1 LGHDT and CDR2 YNNKEL come from the germline V gene (reference sequence). Trimming left V 5 bases short and J 0 bases short, with 7 bases between. In nucleotides, the CDR3 is TGTGCCAGCAGCGGCACCGCAACTAATGAAAAACTGTTTTTT. Its protein is CASSGTATNEKLFF.